This T cell receptor (beta chain) emerged from a study of shared clonotypes between healthy human individuals. An assay was performed, and its level was deep. Profiled with immunoSEQ multiplex PCR; TCRdb holds only in-frame clones, not every one. The sample yields about 2.3 million clones, just over 90% seen once. Findings and caveats of the study: The generation probabilities recorded for non-shared clonotypes fell below those of clonotypes shared by all four donors. A generally larger estimated richness was seen in naive subsets than in memory subsets.

With regard to this clone: The antigen is not known.

This TCR came from a man younger than 35 in good health. Some clones in this sample may be carry-over from other donors' samples. Input material: naive CD4+ T cells from PBMCs. Described subset: CD45RA+ positively selected.

CDR3 sequence (DNA): TGTGCCAGCAGTACGGAACGAGGGGGCGCCGGCACTGAAGCTTTCTTT. Its protein product is CASSTERGGAGTEAFF. The genes are TRBV28 and TRBJ1-1; 7 bases match TRBD1. The germline V gene has CDR1 MDHEN and CDR2 SYDVKM. This CDR3 spans 16 amino acids. The V and J ends lost 5 bases and 4 bases, in that order; junction bases with no gene match: 13.